The 10 T cell receptor beta chains below all came from one sample that was sequenced in a study of cytomegalovirus exposure and HLA in healthy donors. The PCR was carried out with 60 Vbeta primers and 13 Jbeta primers. Only in-frame clones appear in the TCRdb table, and some are missing; sequencing was by immunoSEQ multiplex PCR. Here the sample spans 140,000 or so clones, approximately 84% being singletons. The sequencing sample was made of PBMCs. These receptor sequences come from a woman between 55 and 75 years old in good health and CMV-seropositive.

This chain joins TRBV30 and TRBJ1-2; tentatively, D is TRBD1 (5 bases). This CDR3 region has 18 residues. Germline assignment: CDR1 GTSNPN and CDR2 SVGIG (reference sequence). The V gene lost 0 bases and the J gene lost 5 bases, with 25 bases spanning the gap. The CDR3 sequence: CAWSVQFLQAPEIYGYTF. The CDR3 coding sequence is TGTGCCTGGAGTGTACAATTTTTACAGGCCCCTGAGATTTATGGCTACACCTTC. The entire variable domain, with the rest obtained from reference TRBV30 and TRBJ1-2, is as follows: SQTIHQWPATLVQPVGSPLSLECTVEGTSNPNLYWYRQAAGRGLQLLFYSVGIGQISSEVPQNLSASRPQDRQFILSSKKLLLSDSGFYLCAWSVQFLQAPEIYGYTFGSGTRLTVV.

The rearrangement uses TRBV28 and TRBJ2-7; D ambiguous. This CDR3 is built from 12 residues. Germline values: CDR1 MDHEN, CDR2 SYDVKM. V was clipped by 3 bases and J by 3 bases, with 6 bases between them. The CDR3 DNA reads as TGTGCCAGCAGTTTCCTTCTCTACGAGCAGTACTTC. It specifies CASSFLLYEQYF.

The genes are TRBV6-5 and TRBJ2-5; D perhaps matches TRBD2 (6 bases). Per germline, CDR1 MNHEY and CDR2 SVGAGI. Trimming took off 0 bases at V and 4 bases at J, with 9 bases between the two ends. This CDR3 has 14 amino acids. CDR3 loop: CASSYSTSAETQYF. The CDR3 DNA sequence: TGTGCCAGCAGTTACTCGACTAGTGCAGAGACCCAGTACTTC.

The chain joins TRBV25-1 to TRBJ2-1; 7 positions match TRBD2. The CDR3 runs 13 residues. Trimming cost V 4 bases and J 7 bases; bases outside gene matches: 4. CDR1 and CDR2 from the germline V gene are MGHDK and SYGVNS. The DNA of the CDR3 is TGTGCCAGCAGTGGCGGGAGTGCGAATGAGCAGTTCTTC. Protein: CASSGGSANEQFF.

The CDR3 coding sequence is TGTGCCAGCAGCCCTACGCGCGAGCAGTACTTC. It encodes CASSPTREQYF. The chain employs TRBV28 and TRBJ2-7; D remains ambiguous. The V gene's germline CDR1 is MDHEN and CDR2 SYDVKM. V was trimmed by 6 bases and J by 6 bases, leaving 9 bases between them. The length of the CDR3 is 11 residues. The full variable domain, rest sourced from reference TRBV28 and TRBJ2-7, is DVKVTQSSRYLVKRTGEKVFLECVQDMDHENMFWYRQDPGLGLRLIYFSYDVKMKEKGDIPEGYSVSREKKERFSLILESASTNQTSMYLCASSPTREQYFGPGTRLTVT.

This chain connects TRBV23-1 to TRBJ2-7; perhaps TRBD2 as D (6 bases). TRBV23-1 is flagged as an ORF with uncertain function. V gave up 7 bases and J gave up 3 bases, with 16 bases separating them. This CDR3 comprises 14 residues. This CDR3 is CASTPVGGYYEQYF. In DNA form, the CDR3 reads TGCGCCAGCACCCCGGTTGGGGGGTACTACGAGCAGTACTTC.

This clone occurred once. The V call is TRBV27, the J call TRBJ2-7; 7 nucleotides match TRBD2. Trimming cost V 2 bases and J 6 bases; bases outside gene matches: 4. The germline V gene has CDR1 MNHEY and CDR2 SMNVEV (reference sequence). There are 13 residues in the CDR3. The CDR3 nucleotides read TGTGCCAGCAGTTTACTGGGAGGGATCGAGCAGTACTTC. Translated, it gives CASSLLGGIEQYF.

CDR3 loop: CASSKMTGDEQFF. In nucleotides, the CDR3 is TGTGCCAGTAGCAAGATGACCGGGGATGAGCAGTTCTTC. The chain joins TRBV19 to TRBJ2-1; maybe TRBD2 (5 bases). The CDR3 has 13 amino acids. V was trimmed by 6 bases and J by 8 bases, leaving 14 bases between them. Germline CDR1 reads LNHDA; CDR2 reads SQIVND (reference sequence).

The chain employs TRBV7-9 and TRBJ2-1; D not resolved. CDR3 length equals 12 residues. Trimming removed 3 bases from V and 7 bases from J, with 7 bases in between. Germline V CDR1 and CDR2: SEHNR, FQNEAQ (reference sequence). CDR3 loop: CASSFGVNEQFF. The CDR3, as DNA: TGTGCCAGCAGCTTCGGTGTGAATGAGCAGTTCTTC.

Details on this clone: An end of the junction differs from the germline gene, which may be a read error. The J gene is TRBJ2-7, the V gene TRBV5-6; tentative D call: TRBD1 (5 bases). The germline gives CDR1 SGHDT, CDR2 YYEEEE. This CDR3 contains 13 residues. CDR3 DNA sequence: TGTGCCAGCAGCTTGTACAGGTCCTACGAGCGGTACTTC. Protein product: CASSLYRSYERYF.